Shown below are 19 T cell receptor beta chains from a single sample sequenced in a study of cytomegalovirus exposure and HLA in healthy donors (dated by TCRdb to about 2017). The library came from the immunoSEQ multiplex PCR assay. For the multiplex PCR, a mixture combining 60 forward primers for TCR Vbeta segments and 13 reverse primers for TCR Jbeta segments was used. This is the immuneACCESS table as TCRdb keeps it, with only in-frame sequences that have V and J called. A part of the clones is gone; compared with another copy, unresolved V genes explain less than half, and the rest is unexplained. Here the sample has just under 95,000 clones; more than 65% occur a single time. Roughly 1.3% of the sample belongs to the ten largest clones. Material for sequencing was PBMCs. The receptor set was obtained from a girl aged 2-10 years in good health and CMV-seropositive.

The chain combines TRBV4-2 with TRBJ2-7; the match to TRBD2 covers 10 bases. Germline V lookup: CDR1 LGHNA, CDR2 YNFKEQ. V gave up 8 bases and J gave up 0 bases; unmatched junction bases: 10. The CDR3 is 16 residues long. Written as DNA, the CDR3 is TGTGCCAGCGCCATAACTAGCGGGACTAACTCCTACGAGCAGTACTTC. Residues: CASAITSGTNSYEQYF.

The rearrangement uses TRBV19 and TRBJ2-1; 9 nucleotides line up with TRBD2. The V segment lost 5 bases and the J segment 7 bases; nucleotides outside the gene matches: 3. In germline, CDR1 is LNHDA, CDR2 SQIVND (reference sequence). The CDR3 contains 13 residues. DNA of the CDR3: TGTGCCAGTAGTGCTACTAGCGGGAATGAGCAGTTCTTC. Its protein is CASSATSGNEQFF.

For the CDR3, the DNA is TGCGCCAGCAGTGTACAGGTCCGCCAGCCCCAGCATTTT. This sequence encodes CASSVQVRQPQHF. V is TRBV10-2 and J is TRBJ1-5; perhaps TRBD1 as D (5 bases). The germline CDR1 and CDR2 sequences are WSHSY and SAAADI. Trimming took 4 bases from V and 7 from J, leaving 11 bases between them. CDR3 length: 13 amino acids.

This chain uses TRBV4-1 with TRBJ1-1; TRBD1 agrees at 7 bases. Germline V gives CDR1 MGHRA, CDR2 YSYEKL. After removal of 1 base from V and 8 bases from J, the junction contained 4 bases not matched to a gene. This CDR3 has 13 residues. The CDR3 here is CASSQVMGQEAFF. The CDR3 nucleotides are TGCGCCAGCAGCCAAGTCATGGGACAGGAAGCTTTCTTT.

A few counts support this clone. The gene calls are TRBV4-3 and TRBJ2-2, with D possibly matching TRBD2 (6 bases). The CDR3 is 16 residues long. Germline values: CDR1 LGHNA, CDR2 YSLEER. Trimming took 1 base from V and 2 from J, leaving 11 bases between them. This CDR3 reads CASSQGREINTGELFF. The DNA for the CDR3 is TGCGCCAGCAGCCAAGGGCGGGAAATAAACACCGGGGAGCTGTTTTTT.

The chain joins TRBV18 to TRBJ2-3; a possible D gene is TRBD2 (6 bases). The CDR3 runs 14 residues. Deletions cut 3 bases from V and 6 bases from J, with 13 bases between. The germline V gene has CDR1 KGHSH and CDR2 LQKENI. CDR3 nucleotide sequence: TGTGCCAGCTCACCTCGCCTAGCGCGGGATACGCAGTATTTT. This gives the protein CASSPRLARDTQYF. Combining the CDR3 with reference TRBV18 and TRBJ2-3 gives the whole variable domain NAGVMQNPRHLVRRRGQEARLRCSPMKGHSHVYWYRQLPEEGLKFMVYLQKENIIDESGMPKERFSAEFPKEGPSILRIQQVVRGDSAAYFCASSPRLARDTQYFGPGTRLTVL.

This clone was seen more than once but under ten times. This sequence joins TRBV10-1 and TRBJ2-1; D is possibly TRBD1 (5 bases). Germline CDR1 and CDR2: WNHNN and SYGVQD (reference sequence). There are 15 residues in the CDR3. The V and J ends lost 3 bases and 8 bases respectively, with 17 bases between them. The DNA for the CDR3 is TGCGCCAGCAGTGACCAGGGAACCTCGGGCGATGAGCAGTTCTTC. It codes for CASSDQGTSGDEQFF.

A word on this clone: Sequence at one end of the junction differs from germline and may be a read error. The chain joins TRBV6-1 to TRBJ1-3; 8 bases agree with TRBD1. CDR1 and CDR2 (germline): MNHNS, SASEGT. The CDR3 consists of 16 residues. CDR3 in amino acids: CASSKAGQGSGNTIYF. The DNA for the CDR3 is TGTGCCAGCAGTAAAGCCGGACAGGGCTCTGGAAACACCATATATTTT.

This clone was observed once. The chain links TRBV7-9 to TRBJ2-1; TRBD2 aligns across 11 bases. Germline loops: CDR1 SEHNR, CDR2 FQNEAQ (reference sequence). This CDR3 is built from 17 residues. J lost 9 bases, V lost 1 base, and 11 bases had no gene match. This chain's CDR3 is CASSLGFGGTSGREQFF. CDR3 coding DNA: TGTGCCAGCAGCTTAGGGTTTGGTGGGACTAGCGGTCGTGAGCAGTTCTTC.

This clone has more than one count but fewer than ten. The CDR3 loop is CASSQAGGTYNEQFF. The CDR3 DNA reads TGTGCCAGCAGCCAAGCGGGAGGGACCTACAATGAGCAGTTCTTC. The genes are TRBV7-9 and TRBJ2-1, with 10 bases fitting TRBD2. This CDR3 region has 15 residues. The germline V gene has CDR1 SEHNR and CDR2 FQNEAQ (reference sequence). V was pared by 5 bases and J by 2 bases, with 3 bases of the junction left unmatched.

In this sample, this clone turned up once. The chain recombines TRBV6-1 with TRBJ1-3, with D hard to call. This CDR3 contains 12 residues. The V end was cut by 5 bases, the J end by 4 bases, with 6 bases between. CDR1 and CDR2 from the germline V gene are MNHNS and SASEGT. The CDR3 DNA reads as TGTGCCAGCAGTCCGGAGGGAAACACCATATATTTT. Translated, it gives CASSPEGNTIYF.

This chain links TRBV18 with TRBJ2-7, with TRBD1 matching over 10 bases. Germline V gene lookup returns CDR1 KGHSH and CDR2 LQKENI. This CDR3 region has 15 residues. V lost 2 bases and J lost 6; bases outside the gene matches: 7. CDR3 bases: TGTGCCAGCTCACCAGGGGGACAGGGGACTTTCGAGCAGTACTTC. It codes for CASSPGGQGTFEQYF.

This clone was counted a few times. V gene TRBV6-5 combines with J gene TRBJ2-7; TRBD2 matches at 11 bases. Germline-derived CDR1 and CDR2 are MNHEY and SVGAGI. The CDR3 is made up of 14 amino acids. V dropped 6 bases and J dropped 2; count of bases not matched to a gene: 3. CDR3 amino acids: CASSLAGGPYEQYF. As DNA, the CDR3 is TGTGCCAGCAGCTTAGCGGGAGGGCCCTACGAGCAGTACTTC.

V and J are TRBV6-5 and TRBJ1-4, with TRBD1 identical over 7 bases. Germline CDR1 MNHEY, CDR2 SVGAGI. V was pared by 5 bases and J by 7 bases, with 10 bases of the junction left unmatched. This CDR3 spans 15 amino acids. The CDR3 loop is CASSHQTGTIEKLFF. CDR3 coding DNA: TGTGCCAGCAGTCATCAGACAGGGACCATTGAAAAACTGTTTTTT.

The V gene is TRBV5-6, the J gene TRBJ1-4; the D is unclear. The CDR3 contains 12 residues. The germline V and J ends were trimmed by 4 bases and 14 bases, with 15 bases remaining between them. Germline V lookup: CDR1 SGHDT, CDR2 YYEEEE. This CDR3 reads CASSTDGGRLFF. The CDR3 nucleotides read TGTGCCAGCAGCACCGATGGAGGACGCCTGTTTTTT.

The chain joins TRBV7-8 to TRBJ1-2; 7 bases match TRBD1. Germline lookup yields CDR1 SGHVS and CDR2 FQNEAQ. With V trimmed by 0 bases and J by 7 bases, 5 bases remained unmatched. The CDR3 sequence is 14 residues long. CDR3 residues: CASSLATTGAGYTF. The DNA for the CDR3 is TGTGCCAGCAGCTTAGCGACTACAGGGGCTGGCTACACCTTC.

The V and J genes are TRBV5-1 and TRBJ2-2; 10 bases fit TRBD1. The CDR3 has 15 residues. V trimming: 4 bases; J trimming: 7 bases; junction bases outside the gene matches: 7. Germline lookup yields CDR1 SGHRS and CDR2 YFSETQ. The CDR3 loop is CASSPGTGVVGELFF. Written as DNA, the CDR3 is TGCGCCAGCAGCCCTGGGACAGGGGTCGTCGGGGAGCTGTTTTTT.

This rearrangement joins TRBV6-5 to TRBJ2-7; TRBD2 aligns across 9 bases. Germline CDR1 MNHEY, CDR2 SVGAGI. Trimming took 10 bases from V and 1 from J; bases not matched to a gene: 11. The CDR3 runs to 15 residues. The CDR3 here is CATGLMAGGSYEQYF. The DNA for the CDR3 is TGTGCCACCGGACTCATGGCGGGAGGGTCCTACGAGCAGTACTTC.

The chain joins TRBV6-7 to TRBJ1-1; D might be TRBD1 (6 bases). Being an ORF, TRBV6-7 has a function that is uncertain. This CDR3 is 15 amino acids long. Trimming took 6 bases from V and 4 from J, leaving 18 bases between them. CDR3 sequence (DNA): TGTGCCAGCAGAAAAGGGGGGGGAGGGACCACTGAAGCTTTCTTT. The encoded protein is CASRKGGGGTTEAFF.